Sequencing of this T cell receptor beta chain was carried out in a study of technical replicates of blood from a handful of donors. The repertoire was sequenced with immunoSEQ multiplex PCR; TCRdb's copy has only in-frame clones and lacks some. The data hold 70,000 or so clones, with 80% to 90% observed a single time. J gave up 1 base and V 5 bases, and 6 bases lay outside the gene matches. Germline assignment: CDR1 MNHEY and CDR2 SMNVEV (reference sequence). This CDR3 has 16 amino acids. The chain uses TRBV27 and TRBJ1-1, with 11 bases matching TRBD1. The TCR originated in a human donor in good health. Some clones in this sample may be carry-over from other donors' samples. Input material: PBMCs. The CDR3 reads CASSAGGTGGNTEAFF. In nucleotides, the CDR3 is TGTGCCAGCAGTGCTGGGGGGACAGGGGGGAACACTGAAGCTTTCTTT.